This TCR beta chain was recovered during a study of regulatory T cells in long-lasting Graves disease. Arm-PCR of CDR3 regions and iRepertoire HTBI primers were used to build TCR beta libraries. TCRdb re-called the multiplex PCR reads with MiXCR, one entry per CDR3 protein. Here the sample spans under 450,000 distinct CDR3 sequences, roughly a quarter being singletons. Time point indicated: persistent/refractory GD, antithyroid drugs over 5 years with positive TRAb. PBMC RNA served as the TCR library source. Patients of an endocrinology department in Xi'an, China, were included. The CDR3 covers 15 residues. Germline loops: CDR1 SGHTA, CDR2 FQGNSA. The V end was cut by 5 bases, the J end by 6 bases, with 17 bases between.

This clonotype originated in a female donor with Graves disease. The J gene is TRBJ1-5, the V gene TRBV7-2; D is uncertain. The sample was peripheral blood mononuclear cells (PBMCs), taken when the disease was refractory, from a patient treated with antithyroid drugs. The CDR3 region has the DNA TGTGCCAGCAGCCCGGGGAGCCTCGGGTTTCAGCCCCAGCATTTT. It specifies CASSPGSLGFQPQHF.